The 14 T cell receptor beta chains below all came from one sample that was sequenced in a study of blood T cells in healthy people across ages. A second 7 to 11 cycle PCR used barcoded and J-beta primers. TCRdb ran MiXCR on the 5' RACE reads and lists one entry per CDR3 protein. Of about 670,000 distinct CDR3 sequences in the sample, around 52% are singletons; the top ten hold around an eighth. Sequenced sample: blood. These receptors all stem from a woman of 80 years or more in good health.

This clonotype has just a few counts. This sequence may be a read error, since a much larger clone differs from it by one base. The chain carries TRBV11-1 and TRBJ2-5; D ambiguous. The germline V gene encodes CDR1 SGHAT and CDR2 FQDESV (reference sequence). The CDR3 has 13 residues. V lost 5 bases to trimming and J lost 11 bases, with 18 bases between them. The CDR3 sequence: CASSPRVSHEQYF. The CDR3 nucleotides are TGTGCCAGCAGCCCCCGTGTGTCCCATGAGCAGTACTTC.

In its sample, this clonotype was seen many times. The rearrangement joins TRBV20-1 to TRBJ1-1, with D possibly being TRBD1 (6 bases). V was trimmed by 2 bases and J by 0 bases, leaving 13 bases between them. This CDR3 spans 15 amino acids. Germline V gene data show CDR1 as DFQATT and CDR2 as SNEGSKA (reference sequence). This CDR3 is CSARQLRGLNTEAFF. In nucleotides, the CDR3 is TGCAGTGCTAGACAACTAAGGGGGTTGAACACTGAAGCTTTCTTT.

V gene TRBV5-6 combines with J gene TRBJ1-5; 8 nucleotides agree with TRBD1. The V and J ends lost 2 bases and 0 bases, in that order; junction bases with no gene match: 10. The CDR3 spans 18 residues. Looked up from germline, CDR1 is SGHDT and CDR2 is YYEEEE. The CDR3 loop reads CASSLGTGLSLSNQPQHF. CDR3 in DNA: TGTGCCAGCAGCTTAGGGACAGGTCTTTCCCTTAGCAATCAGCCCCAGCATTTT.

In its sample, this clonotype was seen a few times. The junction shows a germline mismatch at one end, possibly a read error. As DNA, the CDR3 is TGTGCCGCCAGTGATTTTACGGGGGGCCACTATGGCTACACCTTC. Residues: CAASDFTGGHYGYTF. The chain employs TRBV24-1 and TRBJ1-2; the D gene is possibly TRBD1 (6 bases). The CDR3 covers 15 residues. Germline V gene lookup returns CDR1 KGHDR and CDR2 SFDVKD.

The chain has TRBV28 and TRBJ2-6; no reliable D call. The CDR3 is 21 amino acids. The V and J ends lost 1 base and 1 base respectively, with 23 bases between them. Germline V gene lookup returns CDR1 MDHEN and CDR2 SYDVKM. The chain's CDR3 is CASSLFGPINTLGSGANVLTF. The CDR3 nucleotides are TGTGCCAGCAGTTTATTTGGACCGATTAACACTTTGGGGTCTGGGGCCAACGTCCTGACTTTC.

This clonotype was seen ten or more times. V usage is TRBV27 and J usage is TRBJ2-7, with 8 positions matching TRBD2. V was clipped by 3 bases and J by 4 bases; unmatched bases: 2. The CDR3 extends over 13 amino acids. Looked up from germline, CDR1 is MNHEY and CDR2 is SMNVEV (reference sequence). CDR3 bases: TGTGCCAGCAGTTTCGCGGGAGGTTACGAGCAGTACTTC. Its translation: CASSFAGGYEQYF.

This clonotype was seen ten or more times. V gene TRBV24-1 combines with J gene TRBJ2-1; 8 bases match TRBD2. The CDR3 runs 17 residues. Germline-derived CDR1 and CDR2 are KGHDR and SFDVKD. V trimming: 2 bases; J trimming: 0 bases; junction bases outside the gene matches: 5. This CDR3 reads CATSDSLSGGSYNEQFF. For the CDR3, the DNA is TGTGCCACCAGTGATTCCCTCAGCGGGGGCTCCTACAATGAGCAGTTCTTC.

This chain joins TRBV29-1 and TRBJ2-5, with 7 bases lining up with TRBD2. The V and J ends lost 4 bases and 5 bases, in that order; junction bases with no gene match: 7. The CDR3 consists of 13 residues. Per the germline V gene, CDR1 is SQVTM and CDR2 is ANQGSEA. The CDR3 sequence: CSVGLAEGETQYF. In nucleotides, the CDR3 is TGCAGCGTTGGACTAGCAGAGGGCGAGACCCAGTACTTC. The full variable domain, its missing parts supplied by reference TRBV29-1 and TRBJ2-5, is SAVISQKPSRDICQRGTSLTIQCQVDSQVTMMFWYRQQPGQSLTLIATANQGSEATYESGFVIDKFPISRPNLTFSTLTVSNMSPEDSSIYLCSVGLAEGETQYFGPGTRLLVL.

The chain is built from TRBV28 and TRBJ2-5, with 8 bases aligning to TRBD2. The DNA end is a closer match to TRBJ2-7, so the J assignment may be wrong. This CDR3 comprises 16 residues. The germline V gene encodes CDR1 MDHEN and CDR2 SYDVKM. CDR3 region: CASSLPTVTGGGEQYF. CDR3 bases: TGTGCCAGCAGCTTACCAACCGTGACCGGGGGGGGCGAGCAGTACTTC.

V and J are TRBV7-9 and TRBJ2-7, with D possibly TRBD2 on 5 matching bases. The V end lost 2 bases, the J end lost 0 bases, and 14 bases lay between the germline ends. In germline, CDR1 is SEHNR, CDR2 FQNEAQ (reference sequence). CDR3 length: 16 residues. The CDR3 protein is CASSLTVAGGSYEQYF. The CDR3 coding sequence is TGTGCCAGCAGCTTAACTGTGGCAGGAGGCTCCTACGAGCAGTACTTC.

The chain employs TRBV19 and TRBJ2-3; D gene unclear. Germline CDR1 reads LNHDA; CDR2 reads SQIVND (reference sequence). This CDR3 has 15 amino acids. V lost 3 bases, J lost 2 bases, and 12 bases lay in between. The DNA for the CDR3 is TGTGCCAGTAGTATCCTTCATGGGTCCACAGATACGCAGTATTTT. It codes for CASSILHGSTDTQYF.

V is TRBV28 and J is TRBJ2-4; 8 nucleotides match TRBD2. The J call may be faulty, since TRBJ2-7 better matches the DNA end. Germline V lookup: CDR1 MDHEN, CDR2 SYDVKM. This CDR3 contains 15 residues. DNA for the CDR3: TGTGCCAGCAGGGACATGCGGGGGGTCTTCGACGAGCAGTACTTC. This sequence encodes CASRDMRGVFDEQYF.

This clonotype was seen a single time. The chain couples TRBV29-1 to TRBJ2-1; 8 positions agree with TRBD2. V dropped 8 bases and J dropped 7; count of bases not matched to a gene: 4. The germline V gene encodes CDR1 SQVTM and CDR2 ANQGSEA. This CDR3 is built from 11 residues. The CDR3 sequence: CSSGGVNEQFF. CDR3 sequence (DNA): TGCAGCTCCGGGGGGGTGAATGAGCAGTTCTTC.

In this sample, this clonotype turned up a few times. The CDR3 spells CSASDRNTEAFF. The DNA of the CDR3 is TGCAGTGCTAGCGACAGAAACACTGAAGCTTTCTTT. This sequence joins TRBV20-1 and TRBJ1-1, with D maybe TRBD1 (5 bases). The CDR3 runs 12 residues. Germline-derived CDR1 and CDR2 are DFQATT and SNEGSKA (reference sequence). V shed 3 bases and J shed 2 bases, with 7 bases lying between them.